This T cell receptor beta chain stems from a study of cytomegalovirus exposure and HLA in healthy donors. Findings and caveats of the study: Many donors carried some public TCRs, although rarity characterized most TCR sequences. Later analysis associated a missense DCLRE1C variant with TCR beta V- and J-gene trimming.

Trimming took off 7 bases at V and 2 bases at J, with 20 bases between the two ends. Germline loops: CDR1 LNHDA, CDR2 SQIVND (reference sequence). The CDR3 totals 16 residues. This PCR relied on a set of 60 Vbeta primers and 13 Jbeta primers. Produced via immunoSEQ multiplex PCR; TCRdb's table is partial and in-frame only. This sample's clone table lists approximately 140,000 clones. Note on this clone: What it recognizes is unknown.

The source material was PBMCs. J is TRBJ1-2 and V is TRBV19; D is perhaps TRBD1 (5 bases). This sequence was found in a middle-aged woman in good health and CMV-seronegative. The DNA for the CDR3 is TGTGCCAGTAAGAAGGCCCGTGGGGCAGGAAACTATGGCTACACCTTC. This codes for CASKKARGAGNYGYTF.